The rows below give T cell receptor beta chains drawn from one sample of a study of persistence of HIV-infected CD4 T cells. TCRdb keeps only in-frame clones here, not all; method: immunoSEQ multiplex PCR. The table shows tens of thousands of clones, with 70% to 75% occurring only once. These TCRs are of unknown antigen specificity. This specimen consisted of CD4+ T cells sorted from PBMCs after approximately 19-hour stimulation, obtained from a patient who received antiretroviral therapy. These receptors were collected from an adult man with HIV who was CMV-seropositive. Both conserved end residues are part of each CDR3. Each record gives: D gene, clone size, J gene, V gene, CDR3 DNA, CDR3 protein. The D gene is left open where the match is weak. Part of the rows lack a size; the others show once, few, many or a class for expanded clones.

. | . | TRBJ1-3 | TRBV10-1 | TGCGCCAGCAGTGAGCCGGGACGAATTTGCTCTGGAAACACCATATATTTT | CASSEPGRICSGNTIYF
TRBD1 | . | TRBJ2-3 | TRBV6-2/TRBV6-3 | TGTGCCAGCAGTTACGAACCGGGACAGGGGGCTGCCAGCCGCACAGATACGCAGTATTTT | CASSYEPGQGAASRTDTQYF
. | . | TRBJ2-1 | TRBV10-1 | TGCGCCAGCAGTGACCCGGGACATCGGGGCGGGAATGAGCAGTTCTTC | CASSDPGHRGGNEQFF
. | once | TRBJ2-7 | TRBV27 | TGTGCCAGCAGTGCATTCAGGGGCGAGCAGTACTTC | CASSAFRGEQYF
TRBD2 | . | TRBJ2-3 | TRBV9 | TGTGCCAGCAGCCAGCGGGACCTCACAGATACGCAGTATTTT | CASSQRDLTDTQYF
. | . | TRBJ1-5 | TRBV28 | TGTGCCAGCAGATTTGACAGCTATAGCAATCAGCCCCAGCATTTT | CASRFDSYSNQPQHF
. | . | TRBJ1-1 | TRBV10-3 | TGTGCCATCAGTGATAAGGGAGAAGTCACTGAAGCTTTCTTT | CAISDKGEVTEAFF
. | . | TRBJ1-3 | TRBV12-3/TRBV12-4 | TGTGCCAGCAGTTCTAACCGGGTCACCATATATTTT | CASSSNRVTIYF
. | few | TRBJ1-1 | TRBV7-8 | TGTGCCAGCAGCTTAGCGCTGGCGAACACTGAAGCTTTCTTT | CASSLALANTEAFF
TRBD1 | . | TRBJ2-2 | TRBV6-5 | TGTGCCAGCAGCCGGACAGGGACGGGCGGGGAGCTGTTTTTT | CASSRTGTGGELFF
. | . | TRBJ2-2 | TRBV6-5 | TGTGCCAGCAAGGGGGGGAACACCGGGGAGCTGTTTTTT | CASKGGNTGELFF
. | . | TRBJ2-1 | TRBV9 | TGTGCCAGCTCCAAGGGGGGCAAGAGCTCCTACAATGAGCAGTTCTTC | CASSKGGKSSYNEQFF
. | . | TRBJ1-4 | TRBV5-4 | TGTGCCAGCAGCTTGGTAGCAGGGGCGCGTGAAAAACTGTTTTTT | CASSLVAGAREKLFF
. | . | TRBJ1-1 | TRBV27 | TGTGCCAGCAGTTTAGGGCCCCGGGGATTCACTGAAGCTTTCTTT | CASSLGPRGFTEAFF
. | many | TRBJ1-5 | TRBV12-3/TRBV12-4 | TGTGCCAGCAGTTTGCTTAGCAATCAGCCCCAGCATTTT | CASSLLSNQPQHF
TRBD1 | . | TRBJ1-4 | TRBV4-2 | TGTGCCAGCAGCCAAGCCCCGGGGACAGGGGTTGAAAAACTGTTTTTT | CASSQAPGTGVEKLFF
TRBD1 | . | TRBJ2-5 | TRBV5-1 | TGCGCCAGCAGCTTGCAGGGGGCCGGGGAGACCCAGTACTTC | CASSLQGAGETQYF
. | . | TRBJ1-1 | TRBV10-3 | TGTGCCATCAGATGGACAGAAAACACTGAAGCTTTCTTT | CAIRWTENTEAFF
. | few | TRBJ1-2 | TRBV15 | TGTGCCACCAGCAGAGATAGGGACCGTACTTTCCATGGCTACACCTTC | CATSRDRDRTFHGYTF
. | once | TRBJ2-1 | TRBV11-1 | TGTGCCAGCAGCTTGGGCCGAGGGGGAAATGAGCAGTTCTTC | CASSLGRGGNEQFF
TRBD1 | few | TRBJ1-5 | TRBV6-5 | TGTGCCAGCAGCCGGACAGGATCTAAGCCCCAGCATTTT | CASSRTGSKPQHF
TRBD2 | . | TRBJ2-1 | TRBV4-1 | TGCGCCAGCAGCCCGCCAGGGCGGGGGGACCTAAATTCCTACAATGAGCAGTTCTTC | CASSPPGRGDLNSYNEQFF
. | . | TRBJ1-1 | TRBV28 | TGTGCCAGCAGTTTTCGGGGGTCTGAAGCTTTCTTT | CASSFRGSEAFF